This TCR beta chain was identified in a study of cytomegalovirus exposure and HLA in healthy donors. Background on the study: Genotyping showed roughly 83% of hundreds of donors falling in the Caucasian-associated ancestry cluster.

The PCR had 60 Vbeta and 13 Jbeta primers. The protocol was immunoSEQ multiplex PCR, while the TCRdb copy is restricted to in-frame clones and leaves out a portion. The sample has 130,000 or so clones, around 80% seen once. General study results and limits: Among the CMV-associated chains, a few were confirmed in vitro as specific for CMV antigens. A later analysis, which compared TCR beta chains of equal frequency, found the HLA-associated ones more clonally expanded.

This clone has more than one count but fewer than ten. The antigen remains undetermined. The receptor was derived from a man aged 30-40 years in good health and CMV-seronegative. Sequenced: PBMCs.

CDR3 protein: CASSQGRDQTSGANVLTF. DNA of the CDR3: TGCGCCAGCAGCCAAGGCAGGGATCAGACTTCTGGGGCCAACGTCCTGACTTTC. The V call is TRBV4-1, the J call TRBJ2-6, with a possible D match to TRBD1 (5 bases). Per germline, CDR1 MGHRA and CDR2 YSYEKL. The CDR3 is 18 residues long. V was cut by 1 base and J by 1 base, with 14 bases left in between.